A selection of T cell receptor beta chains follows, all from one sample in a study of cytomegalovirus exposure and HLA in healthy donors. Some clones are missing from TCRdb's copy, which holds only in-frame ones; the method was immunoSEQ multiplex PCR. The data contain over 100,000 clones, over 60% of them seen just once; the ten biggest clones take up roughly 3.1%. The sequenced sample was PBMCs. These receptors originate from a woman in her 30s in good health and CMV-seropositive. Each CDR3 is given with its conserved first and last residue. The D gene is left open where the match is weak. Only part of the rows carry a size: once, few, many, or a class if the clone is expanded.

cdr3_aa: CASSSTGVGTGELFF; cdr3_nt: TGTGCCAGCAGCTCTACAGGGGTAGGCACCGGGGAGCTGTTTTTT; j_call: TRBJ2-2; clone_size: -; v_call: TRBV7-7; d_call: TRBD1
cdr3_aa: CTSSQPPTGRATYEQYF; cdr3_nt: TGCACCAGCAGCCAGCCACCGACAGGTAGGGCGACGTACGAGCAGTACTTC; j_call: TRBJ2-7; clone_size: -; v_call: TRBV1; d_call: -
cdr3_aa: CASSHRHAVYEQYF; cdr3_nt: TGTGCCAGTAGTCACCGACATGCCGTCTACGAGCAGTACTTC; j_call: TRBJ2-7; clone_size: -; v_call: TRBV19; d_call: -
cdr3_aa: CASSDTGGNEKLFF; cdr3_nt: TGTGCCAGCAGTGACACGGGGGGTAATGAAAAACTGTTTTTT; j_call: TRBJ1-4; clone_size: -; v_call: TRBV27; d_call: -
cdr3_aa: CATPPGRGDRTDTQYF; cdr3_nt: TGTGCCACGCCACCCGGGCGGGGGGACCGCACAGATACGCAGTATTTT; j_call: TRBJ2-3; clone_size: few; v_call: TRBV5-3; d_call: TRBD2
cdr3_aa: CASSPPSPTDTQYF; cdr3_nt: TGTGCCAGCAGCCCCCCGTCCCCCACAGATACGCAGTATTTT; j_call: TRBJ2-3; clone_size: -; v_call: TRBV7-9; d_call: -
cdr3_aa: CASSQEGGADQPQHF; cdr3_nt: TGCGCCAGCAGCCAAGAGGGGGGGGCTGATCAGCCCCAGCATTTT; j_call: TRBJ1-5; clone_size: -; v_call: TRBV4-1; d_call: -
cdr3_aa: CASSPVGGPYTGELFF; cdr3_nt: TGTGCCAGCAGCCCAGTTGGAGGACCGTACACCGGGGAGCTGTTTTTT; j_call: TRBJ2-2; clone_size: -; v_call: TRBV11-2; d_call: -
cdr3_aa: CASSPAGVLSEYEQYF; cdr3_nt: TGTGCCAGCAGTCCCGCAGGGGTACTTTCCGAGTACGAGCAGTACTTC; j_call: TRBJ2-7; clone_size: once; v_call: TRBV28; d_call: -
cdr3_aa: CASSPEAGPTYEQYF; cdr3_nt: TGTGCCAGCAGTCCTGAAGCGGGGCCAACCTACGAGCAGTACTTC; j_call: TRBJ2-7; clone_size: -; v_call: TRBV6-5; d_call: TRBD2
cdr3_aa: CASSSPGLLQGDTQYF; cdr3_nt: TGTGCCAGCAGTAGTCCGGGACTACTACAGGGAGATACGCAGTATTTT; j_call: TRBJ2-3; clone_size: once; v_call: TRBV28; d_call: -
cdr3_aa: CASSQTSGGLLFEQYF; cdr3_nt: TGCGCCAGCAGCCAAACTAGCGGGGGGCTCCTCTTCGAGCAGTACTTC; j_call: TRBJ2-7; clone_size: -; v_call: TRBV4-1; d_call: TRBD2
cdr3_aa: CASSLIQDGGGYTF; cdr3_nt: TGTGCCAGCAGTTTAATCCAGGACGGGGGTGGCTACACCTTC; j_call: TRBJ1-2; clone_size: -; v_call: TRBV28; d_call: -
cdr3_aa: CASSVNQGPGNTIYF; cdr3_nt: TGTGCCAGCAGCGTGAACCAGGGCCCTGGAAACACCATATATTTT; j_call: TRBJ1-3; clone_size: -; v_call: TRBV9; d_call: -
cdr3_aa: CASSATGVSWYEQYF; cdr3_nt: TGTGCCAGCAGCGCGACAGGGGTTTCGTGGTACGAGCAGTACTTC; j_call: TRBJ2-7; clone_size: -; v_call: TRBV5-6; d_call: TRBD1
cdr3_aa: CASSGGAYNEQFF; cdr3_nt: TGTGCCAGCAGCGGGGGGGCCTACAATGAGCAGTTCTTC; j_call: TRBJ2-1; clone_size: -; v_call: TRBV5-6; d_call: TRBD2
cdr3_aa: CASSAGQGNYGYTF; cdr3_nt: TGTGCCAGCAGCGCGGGACAGGGGAACTATGGCTACACCTTC; j_call: TRBJ1-2; clone_size: -; v_call: TRBV9; d_call: TRBD1